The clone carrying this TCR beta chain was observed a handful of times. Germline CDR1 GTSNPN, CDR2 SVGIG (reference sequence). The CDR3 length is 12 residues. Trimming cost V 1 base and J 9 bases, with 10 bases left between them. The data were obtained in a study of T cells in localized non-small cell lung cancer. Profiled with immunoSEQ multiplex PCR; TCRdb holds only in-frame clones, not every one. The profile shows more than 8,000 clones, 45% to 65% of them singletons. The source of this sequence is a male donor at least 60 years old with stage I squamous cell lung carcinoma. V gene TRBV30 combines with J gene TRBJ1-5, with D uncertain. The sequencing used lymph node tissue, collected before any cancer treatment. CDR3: CAWSAPFMPQHF. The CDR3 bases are TGTGCCTGGAGTGCCCCTTTCATGCCCCAGCATTTT.